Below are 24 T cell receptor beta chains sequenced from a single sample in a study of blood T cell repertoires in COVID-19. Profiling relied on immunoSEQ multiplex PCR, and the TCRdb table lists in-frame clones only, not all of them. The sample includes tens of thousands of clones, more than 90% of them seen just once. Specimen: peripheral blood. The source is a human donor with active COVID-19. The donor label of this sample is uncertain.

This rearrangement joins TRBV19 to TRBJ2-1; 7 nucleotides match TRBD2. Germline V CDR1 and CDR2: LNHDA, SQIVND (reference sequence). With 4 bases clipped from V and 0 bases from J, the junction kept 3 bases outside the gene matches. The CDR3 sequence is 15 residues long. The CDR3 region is CASSTSGTSYNEQFF. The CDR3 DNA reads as TGTGCCAGTAGTACTAGCGGCACCTCCTACAATGAGCAGTTCTTC. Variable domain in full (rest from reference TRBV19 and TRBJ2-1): DGGITQSPKYLFRKEGQNVTLSCEQNLNHDAMYWYRQDPGQGLRLIYYSQIVNDFQKGDIAEGYSVSREKKESFPLTVTSAQKNPTAFYLCASSTSGTSYNEQFFGPGTRLTVL.

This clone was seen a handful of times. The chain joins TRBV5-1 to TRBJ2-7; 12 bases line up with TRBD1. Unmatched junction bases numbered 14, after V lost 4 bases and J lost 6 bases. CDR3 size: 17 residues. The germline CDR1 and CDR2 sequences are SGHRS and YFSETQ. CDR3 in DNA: TGCGCCAGCAGCAGTGGGACAGGGGGCGTTGGTTTAGGCGAGCAGTACTTC. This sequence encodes CASSSGTGGVGLGEQYF.

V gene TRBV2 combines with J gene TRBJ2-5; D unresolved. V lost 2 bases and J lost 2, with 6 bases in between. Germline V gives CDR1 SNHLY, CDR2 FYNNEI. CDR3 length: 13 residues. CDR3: CASSERQQETQYF. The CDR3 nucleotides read TGTGCCAGCAGTGAACGTCAGCAAGAGACCCAGTACTTC.

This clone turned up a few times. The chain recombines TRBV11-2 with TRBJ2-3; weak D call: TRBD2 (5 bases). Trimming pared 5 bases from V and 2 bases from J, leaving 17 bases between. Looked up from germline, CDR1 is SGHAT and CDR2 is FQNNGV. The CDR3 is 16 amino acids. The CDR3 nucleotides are TGTGCCAGCAGCCCAGAGGACTTTCACAACACAGATACGCAGTATTTT. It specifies CASSPEDFHNTDTQYF.

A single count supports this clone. Written as DNA, the CDR3 is TGTGCCAGCAGTAGGGGGAGTCTCATGAACACTGAAGCTTTCTTT. The encoded protein is CASSRGSLMNTEAFF. The V gene is TRBV6-5, the J gene TRBJ1-1; the D gene is possibly TRBD1 (6 bases). Looked up from germline, CDR1 is MNHEY and CDR2 is SVGAGI. The CDR3 contains 15 residues. The V gene lost 5 bases and the J gene lost 0 bases, with 13 bases spanning the gap.

CDR3 in amino acids: CASSYTGTQYF. The CDR3 DNA sequence: TGTGCCAGCAGTTATACGGGGACCCAGTACTTC. This chain uses TRBV6-5 with TRBJ2-5; D remains ambiguous. The CDR3 loop spans 11 amino acids. The V gene's germline CDR1 is MNHEY and CDR2 SVGAGI. V was cut by 3 bases and J by 7 bases, with 6 bases left in between.

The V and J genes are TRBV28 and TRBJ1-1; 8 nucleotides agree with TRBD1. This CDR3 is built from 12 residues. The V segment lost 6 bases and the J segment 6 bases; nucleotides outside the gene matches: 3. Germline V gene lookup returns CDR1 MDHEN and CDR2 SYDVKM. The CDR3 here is CASRTGVAEAFF. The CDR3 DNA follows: TGTGCCAGCAGGACAGGGGTCGCTGAAGCTTTCTTT.

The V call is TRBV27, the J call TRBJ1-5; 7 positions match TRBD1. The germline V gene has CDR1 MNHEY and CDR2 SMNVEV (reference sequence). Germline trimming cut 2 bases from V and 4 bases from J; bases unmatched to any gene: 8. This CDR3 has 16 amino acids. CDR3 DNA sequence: TGTGCCAGCAGTTTAATTGGACAGGCCCCAAATCAGCCCCAGCATTTT. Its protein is CASSLIGQAPNQPQHF.

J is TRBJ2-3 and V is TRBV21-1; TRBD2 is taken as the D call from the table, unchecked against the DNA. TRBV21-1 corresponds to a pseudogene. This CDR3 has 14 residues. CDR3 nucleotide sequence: TGTGCCAGCAGCAGAGGGGGACTAGCAGGTACGCAGTATTTT. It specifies CASSRGGLAGTQYF.

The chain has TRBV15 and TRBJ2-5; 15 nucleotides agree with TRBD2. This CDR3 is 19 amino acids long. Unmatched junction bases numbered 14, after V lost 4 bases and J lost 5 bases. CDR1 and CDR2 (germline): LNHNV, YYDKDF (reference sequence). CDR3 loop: CATSNPLGLAGGPRETQYF. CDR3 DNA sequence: TGTGCCACCAGCAACCCCCTTGGACTAGCGGGAGGGCCCCGGGAGACCCAGTACTTC.

The DNA of the CDR3 is TGTGCCGGGGGACTAGAGGGCGATGAGCAGTTCTTC. The encoded protein is CAGGLEGDEQFF. The chain has TRBV2 and TRBJ2-1, with 8 positions matching TRBD2. CDR1 and CDR2 from the germline V gene are SNHLY and FYNNEI. J was trimmed by 8 bases and V by 11 bases; bases with no gene match: 8. The length of the CDR3 is 12 residues.

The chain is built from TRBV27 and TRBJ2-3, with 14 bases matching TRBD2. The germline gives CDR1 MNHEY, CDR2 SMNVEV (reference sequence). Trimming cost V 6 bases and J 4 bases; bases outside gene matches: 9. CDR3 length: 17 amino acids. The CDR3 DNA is TGTGCCAGCAGCCCGGGACTAGCGGGAGTAGGGGCAGATACGCAGTATTTT. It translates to CASSPGLAGVGADTQYF.

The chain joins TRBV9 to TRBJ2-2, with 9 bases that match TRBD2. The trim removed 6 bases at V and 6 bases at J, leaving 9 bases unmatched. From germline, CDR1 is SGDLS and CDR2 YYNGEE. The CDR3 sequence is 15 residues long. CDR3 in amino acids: CASTYSGSSSGELFF. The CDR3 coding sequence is TGTGCCAGCACGTATAGCGGGAGTAGCTCCGGGGAGCTGTTTTTT.

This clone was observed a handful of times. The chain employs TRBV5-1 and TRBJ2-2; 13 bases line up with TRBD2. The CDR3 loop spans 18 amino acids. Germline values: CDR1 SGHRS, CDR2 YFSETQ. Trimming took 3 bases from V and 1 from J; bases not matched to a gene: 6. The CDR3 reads CASSYTSGRALNTGELFF. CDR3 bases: TGCGCCAGCAGCTACACTAGCGGGAGGGCCCTGAACACCGGGGAGCTGTTTTTT.

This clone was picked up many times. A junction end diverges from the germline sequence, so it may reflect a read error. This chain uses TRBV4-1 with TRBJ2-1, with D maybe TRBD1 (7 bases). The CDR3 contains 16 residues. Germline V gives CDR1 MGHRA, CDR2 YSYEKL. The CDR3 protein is CASSQTGWDSNNEQFF. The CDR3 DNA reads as TGCGCCAGCAGCCAGACAGGGTGGGACTCCAACAATGAGCAGTTCTTC.

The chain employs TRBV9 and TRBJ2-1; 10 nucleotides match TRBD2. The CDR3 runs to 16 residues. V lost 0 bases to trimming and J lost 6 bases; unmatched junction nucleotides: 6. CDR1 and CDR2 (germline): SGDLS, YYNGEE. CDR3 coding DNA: TGTGCCAGCAGCGTAGGGGCTAGCGGGAGTGGCAATGAGCAGTTCTTC. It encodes CASSVGASGSGNEQFF.

CDR3 protein: CASSGQPTFEKLFF. The DNA of the CDR3 is TGTGCCAGCAGCGGACAGCCAACTTTTGAAAAACTGTTTTTT. The chain recombines TRBV28 with TRBJ1-4, with D perhaps TRBD1 (6 bases). This CDR3 spans 14 amino acids. Trimming stripped 6 bases from V and 7 bases from J, with 15 bases between. CDR1 is MDHEN, CDR2 SYDVKM, per germline.

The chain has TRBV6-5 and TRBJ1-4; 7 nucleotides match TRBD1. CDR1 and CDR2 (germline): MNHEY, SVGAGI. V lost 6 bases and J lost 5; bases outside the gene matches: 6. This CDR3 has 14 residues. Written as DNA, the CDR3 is TGTGCCAGCAGGCCGACAGGGTTCAATGAAAAACTGTTTTTT. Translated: CASRPTGFNEKLFF.

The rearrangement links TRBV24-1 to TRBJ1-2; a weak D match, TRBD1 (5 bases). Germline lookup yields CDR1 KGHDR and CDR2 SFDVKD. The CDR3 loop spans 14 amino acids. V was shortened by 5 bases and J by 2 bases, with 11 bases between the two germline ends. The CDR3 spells CATSVARVNYGYTF. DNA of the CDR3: TGTGCCACCAGTGTGGCCAGGGTAAACTATGGCTACACCTTC.

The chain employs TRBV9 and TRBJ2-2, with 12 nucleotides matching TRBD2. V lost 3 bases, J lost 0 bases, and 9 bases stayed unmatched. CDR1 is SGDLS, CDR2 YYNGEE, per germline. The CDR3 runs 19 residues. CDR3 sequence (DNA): TGTGCCAGCAGCGCCCCCTCCGGGACTAGCGGGTCGAACACCGGGGAGCTGTTTTTT. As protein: CASSAPSGTSGSNTGELFF.

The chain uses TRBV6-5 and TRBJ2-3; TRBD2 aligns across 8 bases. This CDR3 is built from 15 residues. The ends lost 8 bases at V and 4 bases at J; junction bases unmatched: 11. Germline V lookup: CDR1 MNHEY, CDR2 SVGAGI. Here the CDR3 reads CASLKAAGGPDTQYF. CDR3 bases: TGTGCCAGCCTTAAGGCGGCGGGAGGCCCAGATACGCAGTATTTT.

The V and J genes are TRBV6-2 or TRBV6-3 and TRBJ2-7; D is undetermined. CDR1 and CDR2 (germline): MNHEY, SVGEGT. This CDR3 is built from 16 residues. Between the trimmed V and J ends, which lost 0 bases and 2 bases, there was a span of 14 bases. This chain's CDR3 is CASSYSYSSNTYEQYF. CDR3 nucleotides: TGTGCCAGCAGTTACTCGTATAGCAGCAACACCTACGAGCAGTACTTC.

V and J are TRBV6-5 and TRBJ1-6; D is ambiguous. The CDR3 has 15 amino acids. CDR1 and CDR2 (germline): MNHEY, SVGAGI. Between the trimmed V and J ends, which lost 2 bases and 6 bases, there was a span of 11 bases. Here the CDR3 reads CASSYQEGSNSPLHF. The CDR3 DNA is TGTGCCAGCAGTTACCAAGAGGGCAGTAATTCACCCCTCCACTTT.

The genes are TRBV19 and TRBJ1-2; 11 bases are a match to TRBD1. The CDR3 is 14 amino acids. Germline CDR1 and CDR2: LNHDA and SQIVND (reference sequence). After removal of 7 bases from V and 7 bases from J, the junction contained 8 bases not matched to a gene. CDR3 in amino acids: CASTLDRGRGGYTF. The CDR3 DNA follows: TGTGCCAGTACCTTGGACAGGGGGCGAGGTGGCTACACCTTC.